A selection of T cell receptor beta chains follows, all from one sample in a study of regulatory T cells in long-lasting Graves disease. MiXCR, applied by TCRdb to the multiplex PCR reads, yields one record per CDR3 protein. The sample consists of over 200,000 distinct CDR3 sequences, approximately 16% of them appearing once. The specimen comprised peripheral blood mononuclear cells (PBMCs), sampled at new diagnosis, from a patient treated with antithyroid drugs. Every receptor here comes from a female donor with Graves disease. Both conserved end residues are part of each CDR3. Fields, in order: J gene, V gene, clone size, D gene, CDR3 DNA, CDR3 protein. A D gene is named only where the DNA matches it firmly. For some rows the clone size is stated as once, few or many, or as a class when expanded; others skip it.

>TRBJ1-5|TRBV3-1|many|TRBD1
TGTGCCAGCAGCCAAGGGACAGGGCTTAGCAATCAGCCCCAGCATTTT
CASSQGTGLSNQPQHF
>TRBJ2-7|TRBV27|-|TRBD2
TGTGCCAGCAGGATGACTAGCGGAGGACCCCGTAAGCAGTACTTC
CASRMTSGGPRKQYF
>TRBJ2-2|TRBV10-1|many|-
TGCGCCAGCATCCGACTAGGAAAGAACACCGGGGAGCTGTTTTTT
CASIRLGKNTGELFF
>TRBJ1-2|TRBV6-1|many|-
TGTGCCAGCAGGTCTTTGCGGGGGGGCCAGTATGGCTACACCTTC
CASRSLRGGQYGYTF
>TRBJ1-5|TRBV19|many|TRBD1
TGTGCCAGTAGTATAGCGGACAGGGCGGGTCAGCCCCAGCATTTT
CASSIADRAGQPQHF
>TRBJ2-5|TRBV24-1|many|-
TGTGCCACCAGTGATTCCGCTACCCAGGGGAGAGAGACCCAGTACTTC
CATSDSATQGRETQYF
>TRBJ2-1|TRBV7-2|many|-
TGTGCCAGCAGCCGCCTTTCAGATGAGCAGTTCTTC
CASSRLSDEQFF
>TRBJ1-6|TRBV6-1|many|-
TGTGCCAGCAGTGAAGCGACTATCACCCCCCAATTCGGACCCCTCCACTTT
CASSEATITPQFGPLHF
>TRBJ1-1|TRBV6-1|many|-
TGTGCCAGCAGTAGGATCAGGGGAGGGGGGACTGAAGCTTTCTTT
CASSRIRGGGTEAFF
>TRBJ1-5|TRBV12-3/TRBV12-4|many|-
TGTGCCAGCAGTTTGCGGATCAATCAGCCCCAGCATTTT
CASSLRINQPQHF
>TRBJ2-5|TRBV12-3/TRBV12-4|many|TRBD2
TGTGCCAGCAGTACTCGGGGGGGCCGTTACCAAGAGACCCAGTACTTC
CASSTRGGRYQETQYF
>TRBJ1-6|TRBV20-1|-|-
TGCAGTGCTAGAGATTTCTGGGACACCAAACCCCTCCACTTT
CSARDFWDTKPLHF
>TRBJ1-1|TRBV12-3/TRBV12-4|-|-
TGTGCCAGCAGTTTAGGATGGGCCACTGAAGCTTTCTTT
CASSLGWATEAFF
>TRBJ2-7|TRBV28|many|TRBD2
TGTGCCAGCAGTTTCGTAGCGGGAGGGTACGAGCAGTACTTC
CASSFVAGGYEQYF
>TRBJ2-1|TRBV12-3/TRBV12-4|many|-
TGTGCCAGCAGTTCTTGGCATGAGCAGTTCTTC
CASSSWHEQFF